A single sample gave rise to the 21 T cell receptor beta chains below, sequenced in a study of shared clonotypes between healthy human individuals. This table comes from immunoSEQ multiplex PCR, and its TCRdb copy is limited to in-frame clones, with some not included. This table has some 1 million clones, about 74% appearing once. Material for sequencing was memory CD4+ T cells sorted from blood. The subset was: CD45RA-negative fraction. These receptors were obtained from a man between 18 and 35 years old in good health.

The V gene is TRBV9, the J gene TRBJ2-2; 10 bases line up with TRBD1. Losses at the gene ends were 2 bases for V and 4 bases for J; bases not matched to a gene: 5. CDR3 length equals 16 residues. Germline-derived CDR1 and CDR2 are SGDLS and YYNGEE. CDR3 bases: TGTGCCAGCAGCGTGGGGACAGGGGTCGGCACCGGGGAGCTGTTTTTT. It codes for CASSVGTGVGTGELFF.

CDR3 region: CASTGQGGSGNTIYF. The CDR3 DNA follows: TGTGCCAGCACCGGACAGGGGGGCTCTGGAAACACCATATATTTT. The chain recombines TRBV18 with TRBJ1-3; 10 bases are shared with TRBD1. CDR1 and CDR2 (germline): KGHSH, LQKENI. The CDR3 totals 15 residues. V was pared by 8 bases and J by 0 bases, with 4 bases of the junction left unmatched. Full variable domain (outside the CDR3, taken from reference TRBV18 and TRBJ1-3): NAGVMQNPRHLVRRRGQEARLRCSPMKGHSHVYWYRQLPEEGLKFMVYLQKENIIDESGMPKERFSAEFPKEGPSILRIQQVVRGDSAAYFCASTGQGGSGNTIYFGEGSWLTVV.

This chain joins TRBV29-1 and TRBJ1-2; TRBD1 is a possible D gene (5 bases). The V end lost 7 bases, the J end lost 5 bases, and 11 bases lay between the germline ends. CDR1 and CDR2 (germline): SQVTM, ANQGSEA. This CDR3 spans 11 amino acids. CDR3 residues: CSANEGYGYTF. The CDR3 region has the DNA TGCAGCGCCAACGAGGGGTATGGCTACACCTTC.

This clone occurred a few times. This rearrangement joins TRBV5-1 to TRBJ2-3, with 7 bases matching TRBD1. Germline CDR1 and CDR2: SGHRS and YFSETQ. V lost 4 bases, J lost 6 bases, and 8 bases stayed unmatched. The CDR3 covers 14 residues. In DNA, the CDR3 is TGCGCCAGCAGCGTCAGACAGGGTTACGATACGCAGTATTTT. Translation: CASSVRQGYDTQYF.

In regard to this clone: Additional DNA sequences in this sample encode the identical CDR3. The chain is built from TRBV5-1 and TRBJ2-3; D call uncertain. The V gene's germline CDR1 is SGHRS and CDR2 YFSETQ. V lost 0 bases to trimming and J lost 2 bases, with 4 bases between them. This CDR3 contains 13 residues. In DNA form, the CDR3 reads TGCGCCAGCAGCTTGGCCCCCACAGATACGCAGTATTTT. It specifies CASSLAPTDTQYF.

V is TRBV29-1 and J is TRBJ2-5; 9 bases are a match to TRBD2. Germline lookup yields CDR1 SQVTM and CDR2 ANQGSEA. This CDR3 has 12 residues. V dropped 5 bases and J dropped 5; count of bases not matched to a gene: 3. CDR3 protein: CSVIAGAETQYF. CDR3 DNA: TGCAGCGTTATAGCGGGAGCGGAGACCCAGTACTTC.

The chain recombines TRBV5-8 with TRBJ2-1, with TRBD2 as a possible D gene (5 bases). CDR3 length equals 14 residues. Trimming pared 0 bases from V and 9 bases from J, leaving 13 bases between. Germline-derived CDR1 and CDR2 are SGHTS and YDEGEE. CDR3 region: CASSLAPTIGEQFF. The DNA for the CDR3 is TGTGCCAGCAGCTTGGCGCCGACTATTGGTGAGCAGTTCTTC. Supplemented by reference TRBV5-8 and TRBJ2-1, the full variable domain reads EAGVTQSPTHLIKTRGQQATLRCSPISGHTSVYWYQQALGLGLQFLLWYDEGEERNRGNFPPRFSGRQFPNYSSELNVNALELEDSALYLCASSLAPTIGEQFFGPGTRLTVL.

This CDR3 is CASSQRGAWGTGELFF. CDR3 sequence (DNA): TGTGCCAGCTCTCAGAGGGGCGCTTGGGGCACCGGGGAGCTGTTTTTT. The genes are TRBV11-2 and TRBJ2-2; D may match TRBD1 or TRBD2 (5 bases each). V was shortened by 8 bases and J by 4 bases, with 20 bases between the two germline ends. In germline, CDR1 is SGHAT, CDR2 FQNNGV. The CDR3 covers 16 residues.

V and J are TRBV4-1 and TRBJ2-1; 8 bases map to TRBD1. Germline values: CDR1 MGHRA, CDR2 YSYEKL. This CDR3 spans 16 amino acids. Germline trimming cut 4 bases from V and 4 bases from J; bases unmatched to any gene: 9. CDR3 in DNA: TGCGCCAGCAGCCCCATAACAGGGGGTCTTTACAATGAGCAGTTCTTC. Its translation: CASSPITGGLYNEQFF.

This rearrangement joins TRBV11-3 to TRBJ2-3, with 7 bases lining up with TRBD2. The CDR3 runs to 19 residues. After removal of 0 bases from V and 4 bases from J, the junction contained 16 bases not matched to a gene. CDR1 is SGHNT and CDR2 is YENEEA in the germline V gene. This CDR3 reads CASSLDGGGVGGAADTQYF. CDR3 coding DNA: TGTGCCAGCAGCTTAGACGGCGGGGGAGTAGGTGGTGCCGCAGATACGCAGTATTTT.

This chain joins TRBV11-1 and TRBJ2-3; 7 bases align to TRBD1. This CDR3 spans 13 amino acids. V lost 2 bases, J lost 5 bases, and 1 base stayed unmatched. Germline CDR1 is SGHAT and CDR2 is FQDESV (reference sequence). Written as DNA, the CDR3 is TGTGCCAGCAGCTTAAGACAGGGAGATACGCAGTATTTT. Its translation: CASSLRQGDTQYF.

This clone was observed a few times. This chain joins TRBV6-1 and TRBJ1-2; 7 positions match TRBD1. CDR3 size: 14 residues. With V trimmed by 1 base and J by 5 bases, 4 bases remained unmatched. Per germline, CDR1 MNHNS and CDR2 SASEGT. CDR3 bases: TGTGCCAGCAGTGAAGGGGGACAGTCTTATGGCTACACCTTC. This codes for CASSEGGQSYGYTF.

This clone occurred once. The CDR3 region has the DNA TGTGCCAGCAGTGCCATGTACGAGCAGTACTTC. Translation gives CASSAMYEQYF. The rearrangement joins TRBV6-6 to TRBJ2-7, with D hard to call. V was shortened by 5 bases and J by 4 bases, with 6 bases between the two germline ends. The CDR3 covers 11 residues. Germline V gene data show CDR1 as MNHNY and CDR2 as SVGAGI (reference sequence).

The chain is built from TRBV6-1 and TRBJ1-4; D is undetermined. Trimming stripped 5 bases from V and 13 bases from J, with 17 bases between. There are 13 residues in the CDR3. The germline V gene has CDR1 MNHNS and CDR2 SASEGT. The CDR3 spells CASSRRGYPSLFF. In nucleotides, the CDR3 is TGTGCCAGCAGTAGACGTGGGTATCCCTCACTGTTTTTT.

The chain uses TRBV5-6 and TRBJ2-6; tentatively, D is TRBD1 (6 bases). Trimming pared 0 bases from V and 0 bases from J, leaving 10 bases between. The CDR3 sequence is 17 residues long. CDR1 SGHDT and CDR2 YYEEEE come from the germline V gene. CDR3 nucleotide sequence: TGTGCCAGCAGCTTGGCAGGGGCCGACTCTGGGGCCAACGTCCTGACTTTC. Protein sequence: CASSLAGADSGANVLTF.

The rearrangement links TRBV6-5 to TRBJ1-2, with D perhaps TRBD1 (5 bases). Germline values: CDR1 MNHEY, CDR2 SVGAGI. Trimming shortened V by 0 bases and J by 4 bases, and 9 bases separated the two germline ends. The CDR3 sequence is 14 residues long. CDR3 sequence reads: CASSYSRVGYGYTF. The CDR3 region has the DNA TGTGCCAGCAGTTACTCCAGGGTGGGCTATGGCTACACCTTC.

V and J are TRBV28 and TRBJ1-4, with D hard to call. Germline V gene sequence: CDR1 MDHEN, CDR2 SYDVKM. The CDR3 sequence is 14 residues long. V dropped 2 bases and J dropped 7 bases, with 11 bases sitting between them. The CDR3 spells CASSLGHLSEKLFF. The CDR3 DNA is TGTGCCAGCAGTTTAGGTCATCTTAGTGAAAAACTGTTTTTT.

The chain couples TRBV21-1 to TRBJ2-7; the listed D gene, TRBD1, was not tested against the DNA. TRBV21-1 is a pseudogene segment. This CDR3 contains 15 residues. The CDR3 here is CASSQRGQGKHEQYF. CDR3 DNA sequence: TGTGCCAGCAGCCAACGGGGACAGGGGAAGCACGAGCAGTACTTC.

The chain uses TRBV21-1 and TRBJ1-5; TRBD1 is the table's D call and was not checked against the DNA. TRBV21-1 is given as a pseudogene. The CDR3 is 14 amino acids. CDR3 residues: CASGDRRSNQPQHF. The CDR3 DNA sequence: TGTGCCAGCGGGGACAGACGAAGCAATCAGCCCCAGCATTTT.

Concerning this clone: This sample includes further DNA sequences coding for the same CDR3. The V call is TRBV6-5, the J call TRBJ1-5; D is undetermined. Trimming took off 5 bases at V and 0 bases at J, with 8 bases between the two ends. This CDR3 has 14 amino acids. Germline V CDR1 and CDR2: MNHEY, SVGAGI. In DNA form, the CDR3 reads TGTGCCAGCAGTCGAACCTTTAGCAATCAGCCCCAGCATTTT. It translates to CASSRTFSNQPQHF.

This clone was detected once. The sample has other DNA sequences that encode this CDR3 too. The rearrangement links TRBV18 to TRBJ1-2; D may be TRBD1 (6 bases). V was cut by 2 bases and J by 4 bases, with 8 bases left in between. The CDR3 spans 13 residues. Germline V lookup: CDR1 KGHSH, CDR2 LQKENI. CDR3 protein: CASSPRGGYGYTF. The CDR3 coding sequence is TGTGCCAGCTCACCAAGAGGGGGCTATGGCTACACCTTC.